Included here is one T cell receptor (beta chain) sequence, with context. This sample was taken from a study of blood T cell repertoires in COVID-19. Across the whole study: Collection of acute and convalescent COVID-19 samples took place in the United States, Italy and Spain. PBMCs, B-cell-depleted T cells, or T cells were the source of the cDNA or gDNA that made up the material.

Generated by immunoSEQ multiplex PCR, the TCRdb table keeps only in-frame clones and is missing some. The sample holds 210,000 or so clones, approximately 87% seen once. Germline CDR1 SGHAT, CDR2 FQNNGV. V was cut by 1 base and J by 1 base, with 11 bases left in between. This CDR3 has 16 residues. Specimen: peripheral blood. This receptor was obtained from a woman aged 50 to 65 with acute or convalescent COVID-19. This chain links TRBV11-2 with TRBJ2-1; perhaps TRBD1 as D (5 bases). In DNA form, the CDR3 reads TGTGCCAGCAGCTTAGGTGCAGGGCGATCCTACAATGAGCAGTTCTTC. Translated, it gives CASSLGAGRSYNEQFF.